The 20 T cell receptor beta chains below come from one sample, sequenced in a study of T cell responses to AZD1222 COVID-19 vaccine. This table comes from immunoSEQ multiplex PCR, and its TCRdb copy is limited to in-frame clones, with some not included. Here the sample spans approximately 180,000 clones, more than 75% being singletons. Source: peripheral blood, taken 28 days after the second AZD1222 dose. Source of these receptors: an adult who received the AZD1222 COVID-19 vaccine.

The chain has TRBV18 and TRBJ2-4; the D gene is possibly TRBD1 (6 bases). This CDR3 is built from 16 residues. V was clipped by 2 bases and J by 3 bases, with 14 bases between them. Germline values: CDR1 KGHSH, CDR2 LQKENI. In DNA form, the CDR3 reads TGTGCCAGCTCACCAGTAGGGGGTAGGGTCAAAAACATTCAGTACTTC. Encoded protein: CASSPVGGRVKNIQYF. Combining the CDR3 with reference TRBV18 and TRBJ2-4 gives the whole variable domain NAGVMQNPRHLVRRRGQEARLRCSPMKGHSHVYWYRQLPEEGLKFMVYLQKENIIDESGMPKERFSAEFPKEGPSILRIQQVVRGDSAAYFCASSPVGGRVKNIQYFGAGTRLSVL.

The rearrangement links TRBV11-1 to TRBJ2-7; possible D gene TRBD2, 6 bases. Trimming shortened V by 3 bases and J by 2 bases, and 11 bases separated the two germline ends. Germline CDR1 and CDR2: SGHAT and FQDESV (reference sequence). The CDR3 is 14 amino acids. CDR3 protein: CASSFVEGTYEQYF. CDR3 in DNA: TGTGCCAGCAGCTTTGTGGAGGGGACCTACGAGCAGTACTTC.

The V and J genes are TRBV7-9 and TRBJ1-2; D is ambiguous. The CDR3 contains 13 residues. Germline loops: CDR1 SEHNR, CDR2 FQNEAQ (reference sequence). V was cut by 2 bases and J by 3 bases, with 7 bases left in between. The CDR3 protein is CASSLLRDYGYTF. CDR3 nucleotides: TGTGCCAGCAGCTTATTAAGGGACTATGGCTACACCTTC.

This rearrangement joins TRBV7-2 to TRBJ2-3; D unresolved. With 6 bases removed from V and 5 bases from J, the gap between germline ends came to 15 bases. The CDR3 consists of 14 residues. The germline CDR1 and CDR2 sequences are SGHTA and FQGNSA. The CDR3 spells CASRPSIGLDTQYF. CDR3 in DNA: TGTGCCAGCAGGCCTAGTATCGGTTTAGATACGCAGTATTTT.

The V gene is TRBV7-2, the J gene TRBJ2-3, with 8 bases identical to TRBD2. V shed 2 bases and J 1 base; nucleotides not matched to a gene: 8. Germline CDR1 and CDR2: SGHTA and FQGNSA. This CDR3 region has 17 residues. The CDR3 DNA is TGTGCCAGCAGCTTAACTAGCGGACCAAAGGGCACAGATACGCAGTATTTT. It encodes CASSLTSGPKGTDTQYF.

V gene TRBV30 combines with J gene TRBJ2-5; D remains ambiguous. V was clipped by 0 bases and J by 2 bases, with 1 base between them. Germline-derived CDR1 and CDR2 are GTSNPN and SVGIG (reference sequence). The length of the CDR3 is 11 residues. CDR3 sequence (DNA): TGTGCCTGGAGTGTACAAGAGACCCAGTACTTC. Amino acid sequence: CAWSVQETQYF.

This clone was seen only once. Here the CDR3 reads CASSLGLAGSYNEQFF. CDR3 sequence (DNA): TGTGCCAGCAGCTTGGGACTAGCGGGCTCCTACAATGAGCAGTTCTTC. This chain links TRBV7-3 with TRBJ2-1, with TRBD2 matching 12 bases. The germline V gene encodes CDR1 SGHTA and CDR2 FQGTGA. V shed 3 bases and J 0 bases; nucleotides not matched to a gene: 0. The CDR3 is 16 amino acids. Filled out from reference TRBV7-3 and TRBJ2-1, the complete variable domain reads GAGVSQTPSNKVTEKGKYVELRCDPISGHTALYWYRQSLGQGPEFLIYFQGTGAADDSGLPNDRFFAVRPEGSVSTLKIQRTERGDSAVYLCASSLGLAGSYNEQFFGPGTRLTVL.

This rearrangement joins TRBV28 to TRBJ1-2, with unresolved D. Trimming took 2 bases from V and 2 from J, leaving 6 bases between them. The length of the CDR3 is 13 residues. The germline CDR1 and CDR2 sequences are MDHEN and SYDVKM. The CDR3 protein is CASSLKENYGYTF. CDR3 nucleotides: TGTGCCAGCAGTTTAAAGGAAAACTATGGCTACACCTTC.

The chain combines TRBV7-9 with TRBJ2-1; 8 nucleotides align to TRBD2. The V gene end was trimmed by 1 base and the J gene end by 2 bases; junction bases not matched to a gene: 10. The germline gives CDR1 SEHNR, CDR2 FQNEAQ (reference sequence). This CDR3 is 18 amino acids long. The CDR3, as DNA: TGTGCCAGCAGCTTAGGACCCGGGGGAGCGGGAGCCTACAATGAGCAGTTCTTC. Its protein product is CASSLGPGGAGAYNEQFF.

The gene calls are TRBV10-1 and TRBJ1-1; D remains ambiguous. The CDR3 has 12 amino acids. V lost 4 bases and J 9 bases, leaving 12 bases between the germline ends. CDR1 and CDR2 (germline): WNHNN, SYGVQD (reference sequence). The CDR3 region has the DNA TGCGCCAGCAGTGTAATCCCGCGTAAAGCTTTCTTT. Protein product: CASSVIPRKAFF.

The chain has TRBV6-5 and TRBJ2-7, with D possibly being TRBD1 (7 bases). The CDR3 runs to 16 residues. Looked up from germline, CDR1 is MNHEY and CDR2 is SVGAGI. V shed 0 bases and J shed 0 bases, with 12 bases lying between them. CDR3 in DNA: TGTGCCAGCAGTTACTCGGAGGGGGCCAGCTCCTACGAGCAGTACTTC. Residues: CASSYSEGASSYEQYF.

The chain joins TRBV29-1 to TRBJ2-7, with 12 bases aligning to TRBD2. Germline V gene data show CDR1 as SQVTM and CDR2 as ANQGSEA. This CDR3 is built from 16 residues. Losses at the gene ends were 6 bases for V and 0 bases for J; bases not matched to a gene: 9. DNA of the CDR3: TGCAGCGTCCCAGGGACTAGCGGGCTGAACTCCTACGAGCAGTACTTC. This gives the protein CSVPGTSGLNSYEQYF.

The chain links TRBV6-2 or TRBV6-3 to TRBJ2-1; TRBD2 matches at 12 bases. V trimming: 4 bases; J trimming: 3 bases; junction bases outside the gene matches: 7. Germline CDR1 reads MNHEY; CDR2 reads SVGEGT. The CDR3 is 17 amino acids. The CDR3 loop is CASSSLGLAGHYNEQFF. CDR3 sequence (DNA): TGTGCCAGCAGTTCCCTCGGACTAGCGGGACACTACAATGAGCAGTTCTTC.

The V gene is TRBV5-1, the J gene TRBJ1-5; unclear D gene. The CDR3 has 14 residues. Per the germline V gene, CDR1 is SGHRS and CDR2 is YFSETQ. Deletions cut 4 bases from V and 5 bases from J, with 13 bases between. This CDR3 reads CASSLPTWHQPQHF. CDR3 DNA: TGCGCCAGCAGCCTTCCTACATGGCATCAGCCCCAGCATTTT.

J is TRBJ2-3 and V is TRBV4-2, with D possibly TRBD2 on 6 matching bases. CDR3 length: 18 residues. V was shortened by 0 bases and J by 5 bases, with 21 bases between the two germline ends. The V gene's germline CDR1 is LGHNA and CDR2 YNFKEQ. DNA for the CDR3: TGTGCCAGCAGCCAAGAGCCTCAGGGCCCGGGAGCTGGAGATACGCAGTATTTT. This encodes CASSQEPQGPGAGDTQYF.

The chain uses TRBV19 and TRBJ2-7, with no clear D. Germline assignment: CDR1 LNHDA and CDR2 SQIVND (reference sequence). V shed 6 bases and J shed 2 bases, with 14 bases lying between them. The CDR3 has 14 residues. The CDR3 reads CASRDRAAPYEQYF. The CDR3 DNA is TGTGCCAGTAGAGACCGCGCGGCCCCCTACGAGCAGTACTTC.

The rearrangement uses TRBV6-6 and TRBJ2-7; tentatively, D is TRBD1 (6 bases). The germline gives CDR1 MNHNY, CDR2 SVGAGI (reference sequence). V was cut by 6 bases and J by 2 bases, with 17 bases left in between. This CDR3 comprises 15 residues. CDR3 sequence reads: CASRSTGTLAYEQYF. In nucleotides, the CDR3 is TGTGCCAGCAGATCTACCGGGACACTAGCCTACGAGCAGTACTTC.

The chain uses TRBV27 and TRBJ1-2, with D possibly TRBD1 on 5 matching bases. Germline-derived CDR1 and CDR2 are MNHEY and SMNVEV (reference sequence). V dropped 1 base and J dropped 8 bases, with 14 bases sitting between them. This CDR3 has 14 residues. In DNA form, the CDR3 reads TGTGCCAGCAGTTTATTGGGGGTTCCACGGGGCTACACCTTC. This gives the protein CASSLLGVPRGYTF.

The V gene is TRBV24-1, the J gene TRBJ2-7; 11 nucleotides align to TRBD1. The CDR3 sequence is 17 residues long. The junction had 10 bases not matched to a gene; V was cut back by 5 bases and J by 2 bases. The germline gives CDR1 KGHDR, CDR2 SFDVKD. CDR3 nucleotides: TGTGCCACCAGTGCCGGTCCCGGGACAGGGGGAACCTACGAGCAGTACTTC. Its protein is CATSAGPGTGGTYEQYF.

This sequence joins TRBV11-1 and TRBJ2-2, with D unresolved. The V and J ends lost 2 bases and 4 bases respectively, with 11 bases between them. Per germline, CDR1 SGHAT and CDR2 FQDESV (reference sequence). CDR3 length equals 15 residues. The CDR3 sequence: CASSLIPARTGELFF. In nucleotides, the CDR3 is TGTGCCAGCAGCTTAATACCCGCTCGCACCGGGGAGCTGTTTTTT.